This TCR beta chain came from a study of blood T cell repertoires in COVID-19. Overall study: Both acute and convalescent COVID-19 samples were obtained from the United States, Italy and Spain. Sources were T cells, B-cell-depleted T cells, or PBMCs; the material itself was cDNA or gDNA.

Per germline, CDR1 LNHDA and CDR2 SQIVND (reference sequence). This CDR3 comprises 17 residues. Trimming took off 1 base at V and 1 base at J, with 17 bases between the two ends. As originally analysed: For nucleated cells, counts were estimated from reference gene primer amplification. Sequenced by immunoSEQ multiplex PCR; TCRdb stores in-frame clones only, minus some. V and J calls plus clone size are reproduced from that table; the DNA served to infer D and trimming. Of approximately 88,000 clones listed, less than 85% are singletons. There are many counts of this clone. The receptor comes from a woman aged 80 or older with acute or convalescent COVID-19. The genes are TRBV19 and TRBJ2-7, with D perhaps TRBD2 (5 bases). What was sequenced was peripheral blood. The CDR3, as DNA: TGTGCCAGTAGTATAGTTTTCGAGGGAGCGGAATCCTACGAGCAGTACTTC. Amino acid sequence: CASSIVFEGAESYEQYF.